The 27 T cell receptor beta chains below were found in one sample sequenced in a study of spatial heterogeneity in lung cancer. TCRdb analysed the 5' RACE reads with MiXCR anew, one entry per CDR3 protein. Of around 45,000 distinct CDR3 sequences listed, about 11% are singletons. Time point noted: sample taken at primary tumor resection. Whole RNA, isolated from tumor, nontumor lung or frozen PBMC, was sequenced without prior sorting. Sequenced here: PBMCs, sampled at surgery. The receptors originated from a female donor with early-stage non-small cell lung cancer.

This chain joins TRBV7-8 and TRBJ1-5, with D possibly TRBD1 on 5 matching bases. Germline CDR1 reads SGHVS; CDR2 reads FQNEAQ. This CDR3 contains 14 residues. With 3 bases removed from V and 6 bases from J, the gap between germline ends came to 12 bases. The CDR3, as DNA: TGTGCCAGCAGCTTGAAATCTGGGGGTCAGCCCCAGCATTTT. It translates to CASSLKSGGQPQHF. Based on the CDR3 plus reference TRBV7-8 and TRBJ1-5, the full variable domain is GAGVSQSPRYKVAKRGQDVALRCDPISGHVSLFWYQQALGQGPEFLTYFQNEAQLDKSGLPSDRFFAERPEGSVSTLKIQRTQQEDSAVYLCASSLKSGGQPQHFGDGTRLSIL.

This clonotype was found a few times. The genes are TRBV6-5 and TRBJ2-2; 12 bases agree with TRBD1. Germline V gives CDR1 MNHEY, CDR2 SVGAGI. The J segment lost 8 bases and the V segment lost 7 bases, leaving 14 bases of the junction unmatched. This CDR3 contains 17 residues. The CDR3 nucleotides read TGTGCCAGCAAAAGGGGACAGGGGGCGCCCCGGGCAGGGGAGCTGTTTTTT. Translated: CASKRGQGAPRAGELFF.

The CDR3 sequence is CASSFGTGRLGEQFF. The CDR3 DNA sequence: TGTGCCAGCAGCTTTGGGACAGGACGACTCGGTGAGCAGTTCTTC. V is TRBV28 and J is TRBJ2-1; 8 bases are shared with TRBD1. V dropped 6 bases and J dropped 9; count of bases not matched to a gene: 13. The germline CDR1 and CDR2 sequences are MDHEN and SYDVKM. The CDR3 is 15 residues long.

This clonotype was observed a few times. This sequence joins TRBV12-3 or TRBV12-4 and TRBJ2-3; unclear D gene. CDR3 length: 14 amino acids. The V end lost 7 bases, the J end lost 1 base, and 12 bases lay between the germline ends. The CDR3 DNA reads as TGTGCCAGCAAAAACCTAAGGGGCACAGATACGCAGTATTTT. This sequence encodes CASKNLRGTDTQYF.

This clonotype was counted many times. The CDR3 here is CSRQGGPNQPQHF. The CDR3 nucleotides read TGCAGTCGTCAGGGGGGCCCCAATCAGCCCCAGCATTTT. This chain uses TRBV20-1 with TRBJ1-5, with 7 nucleotides matching TRBD1. The trim removed 8 bases at V and 3 bases at J, leaving 7 bases unmatched. Germline V lookup: CDR1 DFQATT, CDR2 SNEGSKA (reference sequence). The CDR3 extends over 13 amino acids.

The V gene is TRBV6-5, the J gene TRBJ1-2; no definite D call. This CDR3 region has 13 residues. Per germline, CDR1 MNHEY and CDR2 SVGAGI. Trimming stripped 0 bases from V and 4 bases from J, with 6 bases between. The CDR3 protein is CASSYSQSYGYTF. DNA of the CDR3: TGTGCCAGCAGTTACTCGCAATCCTATGGCTACACCTTC.

This clonotype was detected only a few times. This chain connects TRBV19 to TRBJ1-6; TRBD1 matches at 7 bases. This CDR3 has 16 residues. CDR1 and CDR2 from the germline V gene are LNHDA and SQIVND (reference sequence). V lost 4 bases, J lost 5 bases, and 8 bases stayed unmatched. CDR3 coding DNA: TGTGCCAGTAGTAACGGACAGGAAATAGATAATTCACCCCTCCACTTT. This translates into CASSNGQEIDNSPLHF.

This clonotype turned up a few times. The genes are TRBV2 and TRBJ1-2; 7 bases map to TRBD1. CDR1 SNHLY and CDR2 FYNNEI come from the germline V gene. Unmatched junction bases numbered 11, after V lost 11 bases and J lost 5 bases. The CDR3 sequence is 13 residues long. The chain's CDR3 is CACKRTGLYGYTF. Written as DNA, the CDR3 is TGTGCCTGCAAGAGGACAGGTCTTTATGGCTACACCTTC.

The V call is TRBV6-6, the J call TRBJ1-1; D unclear. The CDR3 is made up of 14 amino acids. Germline assignment: CDR1 MNHNY and CDR2 SVGAGI (reference sequence). Trimming left V 2 bases short and J 1 base short, with 8 bases between. Written as DNA, the CDR3 is TGTGCCAGCAGTTACGATGCCCCGAACACTGAAGCTTTCTTT. Residues: CASSYDAPNTEAFF.

This chain joins TRBV29-1 and TRBJ2-3; 8 nucleotides match TRBD1. The CDR3 length is 14 residues. Looked up from germline, CDR1 is SQVTM and CDR2 is ANQGSEA. The V and J ends lost 6 bases and 0 bases, in that order; junction bases with no gene match: 5. The CDR3 reads CSVGQGISTDTQYF. CDR3 DNA sequence: TGCAGCGTAGGACAGGGAATCAGCACAGATACGCAGTATTTT.

This clonotype was seen a handful of times. This chain links TRBV7-2 with TRBJ1-5, with D hard to call. The CDR3 consists of 13 residues. Germline lookup yields CDR1 SGHTA and CDR2 FQGNSA. Trimming removed 3 bases at V and 5 bases at J, with 8 bases between. The CDR3 sequence: CASSFSPDQPQHF. CDR3 bases: TGTGCCAGCAGCTTCAGCCCAGATCAGCCCCAGCATTTT.

The sample holds many counts of this clonotype. The chain joins TRBV6-5 to TRBJ1-1; D is unclear. This CDR3 region has 14 residues. Per the germline V gene, CDR1 is MNHEY and CDR2 is SVGAGI. V was pared by 7 bases and J by 5 bases, with 17 bases between. CDR3: CASTRKEVGTEAFF. The CDR3 DNA reads as TGTGCCAGCACCAGGAAGGAGGTGGGGACTGAAGCTTTCTTT.

This clonotype was detected only a few times. The rearrangement joins TRBV7-9 to TRBJ2-3, with 9 positions matching TRBD1. The V segment lost 4 bases and the J segment 2 bases; nucleotides outside the gene matches: 7. The CDR3 loop spans 16 amino acids. Germline V gene lookup returns CDR1 SEHNR and CDR2 FQNEAQ (reference sequence). CDR3 loop: CASSSNRGLFTDTQYF. The DNA of the CDR3 is TGTGCCAGCAGCTCAAACAGGGGGCTGTTCACAGATACGCAGTATTTT.

This clonotype showed up just a few times. This chain links TRBV20-1 with TRBJ2-7; tentative D call: TRBD1 (5 bases). Trimming removed 1 base at V and 0 bases at J, with 13 bases between. CDR3 size: 15 residues. Germline-derived CDR1 and CDR2 are DFQATT and SNEGSKA (reference sequence). CDR3 residues: CSARANGQGSYEQYF. The CDR3 nucleotides read TGCAGTGCTAGAGCCAACGGGCAGGGCTCCTACGAGCAGTACTTC.

This clonotype was detected only a few times. The CDR3 nucleotides read TGTGCCAGCAGCCTCTCGGGCCTATCGGGCTATGGCTACACCTTC. It translates to CASSLSGLSGYGYTF. This chain links TRBV3-1 with TRBJ1-2; D remains ambiguous. This CDR3 is built from 15 residues. Germline V gene data show CDR1 as LGHDT and CDR2 as YNNKEL (reference sequence). The ends were cut back, 4 bases at V and 4 bases at J, with 16 bases in the middle.

A word on this clonotype: This is likely a read error, given that the CDR3 carries no conserved phenylalanine or tryptophan at its end. The limits of the CDR3 on the DNA are not certain, so only TCRdb's listed CDR3 is given. J is TRBJ2-1 and V is TRBV20-1; the table's D call TRBD2 went unverified against the DNA. The V gene's germline CDR1 is DFQATT and CDR2 SNEGSKA (reference sequence). The CDR3 sequence runs 11 residues, both termini included. The CDR3 spells CSASGGSTMRV.

The sample holds a few counts of this clonotype. The chain links TRBV3-1 to TRBJ2-1; 9 bases map to TRBD1. J lost 4 bases, V lost 6 bases, and 7 bases had no gene match. The length of the CDR3 is 15 residues. The germline gives CDR1 LGHDT, CDR2 YNNKEL (reference sequence). The DNA of the CDR3 is TGTGCCAGCAGTACCGGGACAGGGACTTACAATGAGCAGTTCTTC. Protein product: CASSTGTGTYNEQFF.

This clonotype was recorded once. V is TRBV19 and J is TRBJ2-6; D unresolved. Trimming stripped 5 bases from V and 5 bases from J, with 7 bases between. The germline gives CDR1 LNHDA, CDR2 SQIVND (reference sequence). The CDR3 runs 13 residues. The CDR3 reads CASSRDRANVLTF. CDR3 sequence (DNA): TGTGCCAGTAGTCGCGACAGGGCCAACGTCCTGACTTTC. Complete variable domain (other parts from reference TRBV19 and TRBJ2-6): DGGITQSPKYLFRKEGQNVTLSCEQNLNHDAMYWYRQDPGQGLRLIYYSQIVNDFQKGDIAEGYSVSREKKESFPLTVTSAQKNPTAFYLCASSRDRANVLTFGAGSRLTVL.

This clonotype was seen ten or more times. This chain links TRBV29-1 with TRBJ1-1; D unresolved. CDR1 SQVTM and CDR2 ANQGSEA come from the germline V gene. The V gene lost 6 bases and the J gene lost 0 bases, with 14 bases spanning the gap. CDR3 length: 14 residues. For the CDR3, the DNA is TGCAGCGTCAACCCAAAGACGGTGAACACTGAAGCTTTCTTT. It encodes CSVNPKTVNTEAFF.

The V and J genes are TRBV5-1 and TRBJ2-3; 8 bases are a match to TRBD2. After removal of 6 bases from V and 1 base from J, the junction contained 4 bases not matched to a gene. This CDR3 comprises 14 residues. Germline V gene lookup returns CDR1 SGHRS and CDR2 YFSETQ. The CDR3 is CASNSGGGTDTQYF. In DNA form, the CDR3 reads TGCGCCAGCAATTCCGGGGGGGGCACAGATACGCAGTATTTT.

This clonotype was recorded at least ten times. The chain is built from TRBV2 and TRBJ1-5, with 8 bases matching TRBD1. The CDR3 has 15 amino acids. The germline V gene has CDR1 SNHLY and CDR2 FYNNEI. The J segment lost 7 bases and the V segment lost 6 bases, leaving 11 bases of the junction unmatched. In DNA, the CDR3 is TGTGCCAGCAGCCACGGACAGGGTATGGTCCAGCCCCAGCATTTT. Residues: CASSHGQGMVQPQHF.

This clonotype was counted between two and nine times. The chain uses TRBV27 and TRBJ1-2; 7 positions match TRBD1. The germline CDR1 and CDR2 sequences are MNHEY and SMNVEV (reference sequence). This CDR3 comprises 15 residues. V lost 2 bases, J lost 3 bases, and 6 bases stayed unmatched. CDR3 sequence (DNA): TGTGCCAGCAGTTTAATCCAGGGGGGGTACTATGGCTACACCTTC. This translates into CASSLIQGGYYGYTF.

For the CDR3, the DNA is TGTGCCAGCAGCGTCTCAGGAGGAACTACCCCCAGGGGCTACACCTTC. Amino acids: CASSVSGGTTPRGYTF. The chain links TRBV7-9 to TRBJ1-2; no clear D gene. V was shortened by 5 bases and J by 8 bases, with 24 bases between the two germline ends. Germline V gene sequence: CDR1 SEHNR, CDR2 FQNEAQ (reference sequence). The CDR3 is made up of 16 amino acids. Complete variable domain (other parts from reference TRBV7-9 and TRBJ1-2): DTGVSQNPRHKITKRGQNVTFRCDPISEHNRLYWYRQTLGQGPEFLTYFQNEAQLEKSRLLSDRFSAERPKGSFSTLEIQRTEQGDSAMYLCASSVSGGTTPRGYTFGSGTRLTVV.

This clonotype was seen a few times. V is TRBV3-1 and J is TRBJ1-2, with D possibly matching TRBD1 (5 bases). The CDR3 runs 15 residues. V was shortened by 4 bases and J by 2 bases, with 14 bases between the two germline ends. Germline loops: CDR1 LGHDT, CDR2 YNNKEL (reference sequence). The CDR3 nucleotides are TGTGCCAGCAGCCCTAGCGGCCAGGGCAACTATGGCTACACCTTC. Its protein product is CASSPSGQGNYGYTF.

The chain carries TRBV7-2 and TRBJ2-5, with TRBD2 identical over 10 bases. Germline CDR1 reads SGHTA; CDR2 reads FQGNSA. This CDR3 is built from 14 residues. With 7 bases clipped from V and 1 base from J, the junction kept 3 bases outside the gene matches. The CDR3 sequence: CASNVAGGQETQYF. CDR3 in DNA: TGTGCCAGCAACGTAGCGGGGGGCCAAGAGACCCAGTACTTC.

This clonotype was seen ten or more times. The chain has TRBV5-1 and TRBJ2-1, with 12 positions matching TRBD2. The CDR3 extends over 15 amino acids. Germline loops: CDR1 SGHRS, CDR2 YFSETQ. V dropped 4 bases and J dropped 5; count of bases not matched to a gene: 4. CDR3 in amino acids: CASSEWTSGNNEQFF. CDR3 nucleotides: TGCGCCAGCAGCGAGTGGACTAGCGGGAACAATGAGCAGTTCTTC.

This clonotype has more than one count but fewer than ten. This chain joins TRBV14 and TRBJ1-6, with unresolved D. Germline CDR1 and CDR2: SGHDN and FVKESK. The CDR3 is 15 residues long. V lost 4 bases and J 10 bases, leaving 17 bases between the germline ends. CDR3 coding DNA: TGTGCCAGCAGCCTCGAGATCCCCTGGAGGTCACCCCTCCACTTT. Translated: CASSLEIPWRSPLHF.